One and the same sample provided the 5 T cell receptor beta chains below, sequenced in a study of PD-L1 blockade in urothelial cancer (dated by TCRdb to 2016 to 2017). To prepare the library, the immunoSEQ multiplex PCR assay was applied. TCRdb stores this immuneACCESS table with in-frame sequences only. Part of the clones is absent; in the studies checked, under half of the shortfall reflects unresolved V genes, and no reason is known for the rest. The sample table contains about 29,000 clones; only one count was recorded for 87% of them. Around 2.9% of the sample goes to the ten largest clones. Sequences were derived from PBMCs, sampled around atezolizumab (anti-PD-L1) treatment. Receptor source: a man in his forties or fifties with urothelial cancer.

This clone was counted a few times. The chain recombines TRBV4-1 with TRBJ1-3, with 9 nucleotides matching TRBD1. The CDR3 totals 17 residues. V shed 6 bases and J 0 bases; nucleotides not matched to a gene: 9. Germline CDR1 is MGHRA and CDR2 is YSYEKL. The CDR3 spells CASSRQGVVLSGNTIYF. In DNA form, the CDR3 reads TGCGCCAGCAGTCGACAGGGGGTCGTCCTCTCTGGAAACACCATATATTTT.

This clone was counted between two and nine times. The V and J genes are TRBV7-9 and TRBJ2-7; D is unresolved. Germline-derived CDR1 and CDR2 are SEHNR and FQNEAQ (reference sequence). V dropped 3 bases and J dropped 0 bases, with 6 bases sitting between them. CDR3 length equals 13 residues. The CDR3 is CASSFQSSYEQYF. For the CDR3, the DNA is TGTGCCAGCAGCTTTCAGTCCTCCTACGAGCAGTACTTC.

This clone appeared once. This chain connects TRBV6-5 to TRBJ1-2; 7 bases are a match to TRBD1. J lost 2 bases, V lost 6 bases, and 3 bases had no gene match. The V gene's germline CDR1 is MNHEY and CDR2 SVGAGI. The CDR3 consists of 13 residues. CDR3 region: CASSKTGNYGYTF. The CDR3 DNA reads as TGTGCCAGCAGCAAGACAGGGAACTATGGCTACACCTTC.

The chain is built from TRBV11-2 and TRBJ2-3; 10 bases fit TRBD1. The germline V gene encodes CDR1 SGHAT and CDR2 FQNNGV. The CDR3 extends over 16 amino acids. J was trimmed by 4 bases and V by 4 bases; bases with no gene match: 8. The CDR3 here is CASSSGQGLPADTQYF. CDR3 sequence (DNA): TGTGCCAGCAGCTCGGGACAGGGGCTACCGGCAGATACGCAGTATTTT.

This sequence joins TRBV11-2 and TRBJ2-7; 8 nucleotides line up with TRBD1. V was clipped by 4 bases and J by 5 bases; unmatched bases: 13. The CDR3 has 16 residues. Per germline, CDR1 SGHAT and CDR2 FQNNGV. The CDR3 sequence: CASSSLRGQDLHEQYF. The CDR3, as DNA: TGTGCCAGCAGCTCCCTTCGGGGACAGGATCTTCACGAGCAGTACTTC.